What follows describes a single T cell receptor (beta chain). The antigen remains undetermined. PCR involved 60 Vbeta and 13 Jbeta primers. Method: immunoSEQ multiplex PCR; TCRdb's copy keeps in-frame clones and lacks some. The sample has about 140,000 clones; 82% are singletons. This sample is drawn from a study of cytomegalovirus exposure and HLA in healthy donors. Overall study findings and caveats: Researchers reported that a few CMV-associated chains were confirmed in vitro as CMV antigen-specific. In a later analysis, TCR association rates varied by HLA locus: DRB1 most, HLA-C fewest. HLA-A and HLA-B allele assignments for most subjects were reportedly predicted accurately using TCR beta sequences. Associated with cytomegalovirus, according to the listing, were about 160 TCR beta chains.

The sequencing sample was made of PBMCs. This TCR derives from a woman aged 55-69 years in good health and CMV-seropositive.

Here the CDR3 reads CASSLDRRNTGELFF. The CDR3, as DNA: TGCGCCAGCAGCTTGGACAGGAGGAACACCGGGGAGCTGTTTTTT. The chain recombines TRBV5-1 with TRBJ2-2; a weak D match, TRBD1 (5 bases). V lost 0 bases to trimming and J lost 1 base, with 7 bases between them. Germline CDR1 SGHRS, CDR2 YFSETQ. This CDR3 has 15 amino acids.